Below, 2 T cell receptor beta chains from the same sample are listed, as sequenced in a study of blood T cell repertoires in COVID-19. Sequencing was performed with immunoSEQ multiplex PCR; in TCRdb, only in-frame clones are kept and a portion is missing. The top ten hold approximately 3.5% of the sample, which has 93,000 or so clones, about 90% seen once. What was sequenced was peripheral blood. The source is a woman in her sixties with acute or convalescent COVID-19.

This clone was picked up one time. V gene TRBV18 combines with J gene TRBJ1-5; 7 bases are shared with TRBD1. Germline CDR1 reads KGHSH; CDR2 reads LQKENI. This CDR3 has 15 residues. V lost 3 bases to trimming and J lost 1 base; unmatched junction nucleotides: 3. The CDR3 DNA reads TGTGCCAGCTCACCGGGGACAGAGAGCAATCAGCCCCAGCATTTT. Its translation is CASSPGTESNQPQHF. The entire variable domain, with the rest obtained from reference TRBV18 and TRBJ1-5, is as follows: NAGVMQNPRHLVRRRGQEARLRCSPMKGHSHVYWYRQLPEEGLKFMVYLQKENIIDESGMPKERFSAEFPKEGPSILRIQQVVRGDSAAYFCASSPGTESNQPQHFGDGTRLSIL.

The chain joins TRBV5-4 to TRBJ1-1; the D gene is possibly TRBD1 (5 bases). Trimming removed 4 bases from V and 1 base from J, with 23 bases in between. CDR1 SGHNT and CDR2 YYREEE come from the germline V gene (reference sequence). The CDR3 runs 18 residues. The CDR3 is CASSPGGSTVLQNTEAFF. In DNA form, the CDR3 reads TGTGCCAGCAGCCCCGGTGGGTCGACAGTTCTACAGAACACTGAAGCTTTCTTT.